This record looks at one TCR beta chain sequence and its context. Its antigen specificity is not known. No quality values exist for individual bases; no much larger clone is one base distant. Libraries were built with the immunoSEQ multiplex PCR assay. The source is immuneACCESS, and TCRdb retained only in-frame sequences with V and J called. Part of the clones is not carried over; for the studies checked, unresolved V genes explain less than half of this, and the remainder is unexplained. Within this sample are about 40,000 clones, with approximately 94% of them counted one time only. Approximately 1.8% of the sample goes to the ten largest clones. CDR1 SGHNT and CDR2 YYREEE are derived from the germline V gene (reference sequence). Unmatched junction bases come to 5, with V trimmed by 4 bases and J by 5 bases. The CDR3 goes from the cysteine to the phenylalanine over 16 residues. Only the CDR3 part of the read is kept: 48 bases, read in frame from the first base.

This sample was taken from a study of T cell changes during pregnancy in multiple sclerosis (dated by TCRdb to about 2019). Broadly, across the study: The study looked at changes in the T cell repertoire across pregnancy in women with multiple sclerosis.

This chain is built from TRBV5-4 and TRBJ2-3, and 15 junction bases match TRBD2. The TCR comes from a female donor with multiple sclerosis, enrolled in a pregnancy study. Specimen: peripheral blood, collected in the third trimester of pregnancy. The DNA is as follows: TGTGCCAGCAGCCGGGGACTAGCGGGAGGTGGAGATACGCAGTATTTT. Translated, this gives CASSRGLAGGGDTQYF. With all but the CDR3 taken from the reference TRBV5-4 and TRBJ2-3 genes, the full variable domain is: ETGVTQSPTHLIKTRGQQVTLRCSSQSGHNTVSWYQQALGQGPQFIFQYYREEENGRGNFPPRFSGLQFPNYSSELNVNALELDDSALYLCASSRGLAGGGDTQYFGPGTRLTVL.